Below, 25 T cell receptor beta chains from the same sample are listed, as sequenced in a study of cytomegalovirus exposure and HLA in healthy donors. 60 Vbeta and 13 Jbeta primers were used in PCR. Here immunoSEQ multiplex PCR was the method, and the copy in TCRdb shows in-frame clones only, minus some. The table shows 75,000 to 95,000 clones, with roughly 86% occurring only once. Sequenced material: PBMCs. The receptors were sampled from a woman under 30 in good health and CMV-seropositive.

The rearrangement joins TRBV7-9 to TRBJ2-2; D unclear. V dropped 4 bases and J dropped 5 bases, with 5 bases sitting between them. The length of the CDR3 is 12 residues. Per the germline V gene, CDR1 is SEHNR and CDR2 is FQNEAQ (reference sequence). The CDR3 sequence: CASSSFTGELFF. CDR3 nucleotides: TGTGCCAGCAGCTCCTTTACCGGGGAGCTGTTTTTT.

This chain uses TRBV27 with TRBJ2-3; 13 bases fit TRBD2. Germline CDR1 MNHEY, CDR2 SMNVEV (reference sequence). J was trimmed by 3 bases and V by 7 bases; bases with no gene match: 7. This CDR3 has 16 amino acids. For the CDR3, the DNA is TGTGCCAGCAAGATAGGACTAGCGGGAGTAACAGATACGCAGTATTTT. This translates into CASKIGLAGVTDTQYF.

This clone was observed a single time. The rearrangement links TRBV6-5 to TRBJ1-4; weak D call: TRBD1 (6 bases). This CDR3 comprises 13 residues. Germline V gene sequence: CDR1 MNHEY, CDR2 SVGAGI. Trimming removed 6 bases at V and 8 bases at J, with 13 bases between. In DNA form, the CDR3 reads TGTGCCAGCAGAAGGCAGGGGAACGAAAAACTGTTTTTT. It specifies CASRRQGNEKLFF.

V gene TRBV7-9 combines with J gene TRBJ2-7; perhaps TRBD2 as D (5 bases). Germline-derived CDR1 and CDR2 are SEHNR and FQNEAQ (reference sequence). The CDR3 consists of 15 residues. The V and J ends lost 5 bases and 4 bases respectively, with 18 bases between them. For the CDR3, the DNA is TGTGCCAGCAGCCCAAGGAGAGGGCTGAAGTACGAGCAGTACTTC. Its translation is CASSPRRGLKYEQYF.

This clone has only a few counts. The chain links TRBV5-1 to TRBJ1-2, with D unresolved. V shed 1 base and J shed 0 bases, with 7 bases lying between them. This CDR3 is built from 14 residues. CDR1 and CDR2 from the germline V gene are SGHRS and YFSETQ. CDR3 in DNA: TGCGCCAGCAGCTTGCCCGTCTCTAACTATGGCTACACCTTC. This gives the protein CASSLPVSNYGYTF.

V usage is TRBV4-1 and J usage is TRBJ1-5; TRBD1 matches 10 bases. The CDR3 contains 19 residues. Per germline, CDR1 MGHRA and CDR2 YSYEKL. V shed 1 base and J 0 bases; nucleotides not matched to a gene: 9. This chain's CDR3 is CASSQVVTGGPFSNQPQHF. The CDR3 DNA sequence: TGCGCCAGCAGCCAAGTGGTGACAGGGGGCCCTTTTAGCAATCAGCCCCAGCATTTT.

This chain connects TRBV13 to TRBJ2-7; TRBD2 matches 8 bases. The CDR3 is made up of 14 amino acids. Trimming took 1 base from V and 4 from J; bases not matched to a gene: 3. The germline gives CDR1 PRHDT, CDR2 FYEKMQ (reference sequence). The CDR3 loop reads CASSLAGGPYEQYF. In DNA, the CDR3 is TGTGCCAGCAGCTTAGCGGGAGGGCCGTACGAGCAGTACTTC.

The V gene is TRBV25-1, the J gene TRBJ2-7, with D maybe TRBD1 (6 bases). Germline loops: CDR1 MGHDK, CDR2 SYGVNS. The CDR3 is 14 residues long. The V gene lost 8 bases and the J gene lost 2 bases, with 16 bases spanning the gap. The CDR3 DNA follows: TGTGCCAGCCACTCACAGGGATTCCCCTACGAGCAGTACTTC. This translates into CASHSQGFPYEQYF.

Notes on this clone: The same CDR3 arises from other DNA sequences in this sample as well. The chain uses TRBV6-1 and TRBJ1-5; 7 bases fit TRBD1. V gave up 10 bases and J gave up 8 bases; unmatched junction bases: 8. Germline V gene sequence: CDR1 MNHNS, CDR2 SASEGT. This CDR3 is 12 amino acids long. The CDR3 sequence: CATRQGREPQHF. CDR3 DNA sequence: TGTGCCACCAGACAGGGCAGGGAGCCCCAGCATTTT.

V usage is TRBV28 and J usage is TRBJ2-1; D unresolved. The CDR3 loop spans 14 amino acids. The germline V and J ends were trimmed by 6 bases and 6 bases, with 15 bases remaining between them. CDR1 is MDHEN, CDR2 SYDVKM, per germline. The CDR3 is CASSPPPFPNEQFF. The CDR3, as DNA: TGTGCCAGCAGCCCTCCCCCTTTTCCCAATGAGCAGTTCTTC.

The V call is TRBV27, the J call TRBJ1-2; possible D gene TRBD1, 6 bases. The CDR3 length is 15 residues. Germline loops: CDR1 MNHEY, CDR2 SMNVEV (reference sequence). The ends were cut back, 1 base at V and 2 bases at J, with 11 bases in the middle. The CDR3 DNA sequence: TGTGCCAGCAGTTTATATCGGACAGTGAACTATGGCTACACCTTC. Its protein is CASSLYRTVNYGYTF.

The V and J genes are TRBV5-4 and TRBJ2-5; 9 bases are a match to TRBD2. CDR1 is SGHNT and CDR2 is YYREEE in the germline V gene (reference sequence). The CDR3 has 17 residues. J was trimmed by 5 bases and V by 4 bases; bases with no gene match: 15. This CDR3 reads CASSPGGLAGSRETQYF. In DNA, the CDR3 is TGTGCCAGCAGCCCCGGTGGGCTAGCGGGATCTCGGGAGACCCAGTACTTC.

This chain uses TRBV5-1 with TRBJ2-1; D might be TRBD1 (5 bases). Looked up from germline, CDR1 is SGHRS and CDR2 is YFSETQ. Trimming stripped 4 bases from V and 0 bases from J, with 14 bases between. The CDR3 has 16 residues. CDR3 sequence reads: CASSPSPGNSYNEQFF. The CDR3 bases are TGCGCCAGCAGCCCATCCCCAGGGAACTCCTACAATGAGCAGTTCTTC.

The chain has TRBV28 and TRBJ1-5; 7 bases line up with TRBD1. The CDR3 is made up of 15 amino acids. Germline CDR1 reads MDHEN; CDR2 reads SYDVKM. The V segment lost 5 bases and the J segment 6 bases; nucleotides outside the gene matches: 10. CDR3 nucleotides: TGTGCCAGCAGTCCCTCGACAGGGTTCAGTCAGCCCCAGCATTTT. Protein: CASSPSTGFSQPQHF. Looking up the rest from reference TRBV28 and TRBJ1-5 gives the full variable domain: DVKVTQSSRYLVKRTGEKVFLECVQDMDHENMFWYRQDPGLGLRLIYFSYDVKMKEKGDIPEGYSVSREKKERFSLILESASTNQTSMYLCASSPSTGFSQPQHFGDGTRLSIL.

The chain's CDR3 is CASSLVVGGDGDQPQHF. DNA of the CDR3: TGTGCCAGCAGCTTAGTAGTAGGAGGGGATGGAGATCAGCCCCAGCATTTT. V is TRBV7-8 and J is TRBJ1-5; possibly TRBD1 for D (5 bases). The CDR3 totals 17 residues. The V end was cut by 1 base, the J end by 5 bases, with 18 bases between. Germline V gene data show CDR1 as SGHVS and CDR2 as FQNEAQ.

The V call is TRBV5-1, the J call TRBJ2-7; TRBD2 agrees at 9 bases. J was trimmed by 3 bases and V by 3 bases; bases with no gene match: 10. CDR3 size: 16 residues. The germline V gene has CDR1 SGHRS and CDR2 YFSETQ. This CDR3 reads CASSSAHSGGGYEQYF. CDR3 nucleotides: TGCGCCAGCAGCTCGGCCCATAGCGGGGGCGGCTACGAGCAGTACTTC.

The chain employs TRBV28 and TRBJ1-2; 7 bases agree with TRBD1. The CDR3 is 12 amino acids. CDR1 and CDR2 (germline): MDHEN, SYDVKM. The CDR3 coding sequence is TGTGCGAGCGTGGACAGGTACTATGGCTACACCTTC. Translation: CASVDRYYGYTF.

This chain uses TRBV6-1 with TRBJ1-2; D unclear. The CDR3 is 14 residues long. Germline loops: CDR1 MNHNS, CDR2 SASEGT. V shed 4 bases and J shed 4 bases, with 13 bases lying between them. CDR3 DNA sequence: TGTGCCAGCAGTGGTAGCGGGATACCCTATGGCTACACCTTC. Translating it yields CASSGSGIPYGYTF.

The chain has TRBV27 and TRBJ2-5, with a weak D call TRBD2 (6 bases). Trimming cost V 2 bases and J 0 bases, with 13 bases left between them. CDR1 and CDR2 from the germline V gene are MNHEY and SMNVEV (reference sequence). The CDR3 has 16 amino acids. CDR3 in amino acids: CASSLAGNQYQETQYF. In nucleotides, the CDR3 is TGTGCCAGCAGTTTAGCGGGGAATCAATACCAAGAGACCCAGTACTTC.

The rearrangement uses TRBV5-4 and TRBJ1-2, with TRBD1 identical over 9 bases. The CDR3 is made up of 15 amino acids. Germline trimming cut 3 bases from V and 3 bases from J; bases unmatched to any gene: 6. Per germline, CDR1 SGHNT and CDR2 YYREEE (reference sequence). This chain's CDR3 is CASSSRTGEYYGYTF. The CDR3 DNA reads TGTGCCAGCAGCTCTCGGACAGGGGAATACTATGGCTACACCTTC.

The chain carries TRBV6-4 and TRBJ2-7, with D hard to call. CDR1 and CDR2 (germline): MRHNA, SNTAGT. This CDR3 region has 13 residues. V was trimmed by 0 bases and J by 2 bases, leaving 5 bases between them. CDR3: CASSDSRAYEQYF. The CDR3, as DNA: TGTGCCAGCAGTGACTCTAGAGCCTACGAGCAGTACTTC.

The CDR3 loop reads CASSPGQGPETQYF. The DNA for the CDR3 is TGCGCCAGCAGCCCGGGACAGGGGCCGGAGACCCAGTACTTC. The chain combines TRBV5-1 with TRBJ2-5; TRBD1 matches 10 bases. The J segment lost 5 bases and the V segment lost 4 bases, leaving 5 bases of the junction unmatched. The CDR3 totals 14 residues. Looked up from germline, CDR1 is SGHRS and CDR2 is YFSETQ.

This clone was found once. The V call is TRBV7-3, the J call TRBJ2-7, with 11 bases fitting TRBD2. Germline V CDR1 and CDR2: SGHTA, FQGTGA. Trimming removed 2 bases from V and 6 bases from J; junction bases left unmatched: 3. The CDR3 length is 14 residues. DNA of the CDR3: TGTGCCAGCAGCTTATCTCTAGCGGGGGGCGAGCAGTACTTC. This sequence encodes CASSLSLAGGEQYF.

The chain links TRBV11-2 to TRBJ1-4; 8 bases line up with TRBD1. Germline-derived CDR1 and CDR2 are SGHAT and FQNNGV. With V trimmed by 5 bases and J by 3 bases, 11 bases remained unmatched. The CDR3 spans 17 residues. The CDR3 DNA reads as TGTGCCAGCAGCCCGCCCAGGGGACAGGCCGCTAATGAAAAACTGTTTTTT. Amino acids: CASSPPRGQAANEKLFF.

The genes are TRBV6-6 and TRBJ1-1; 8 bases map to TRBD1. This CDR3 is built from 16 residues. Germline V lookup: CDR1 MNHNY, CDR2 SVGAGI (reference sequence). The trim removed 2 bases at V and 4 bases at J, leaving 9 bases unmatched. The CDR3 DNA reads TGTGCCAGCAGTTACCCGACAGGGGAGGGAGGCACTGAAGCTTTCTTT. Protein product: CASSYPTGEGGTEAFF.